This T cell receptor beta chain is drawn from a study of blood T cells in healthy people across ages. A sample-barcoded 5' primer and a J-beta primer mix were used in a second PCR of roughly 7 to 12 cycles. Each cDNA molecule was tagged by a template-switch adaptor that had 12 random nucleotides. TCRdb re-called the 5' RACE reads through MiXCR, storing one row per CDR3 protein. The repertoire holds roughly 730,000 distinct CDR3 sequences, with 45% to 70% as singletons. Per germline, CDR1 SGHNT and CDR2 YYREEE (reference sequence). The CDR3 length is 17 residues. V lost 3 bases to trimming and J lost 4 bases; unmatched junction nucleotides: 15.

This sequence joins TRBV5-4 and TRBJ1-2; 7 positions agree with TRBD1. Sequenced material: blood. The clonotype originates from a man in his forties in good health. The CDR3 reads CASSSQGTAKHFYGYTF. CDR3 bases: TGTGCCAGCAGCTCACAGGGGACCGCCAAGCACTTCTATGGCTACACCTTC. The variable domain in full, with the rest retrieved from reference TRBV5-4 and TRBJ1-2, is ETGVTQSPTHLIKTRGQQVTLRCSSQSGHNTVSWYQQALGQGPQFIFQYYREEENGRGNFPPRFSGLQFPNYSSELNVNALELDDSALYLCASSSQGTAKHFYGYTFGSGTRLTVV.